Following are 30 T cell receptor beta chains from one sample sequenced in a study of blood T cell repertoires in COVID-19. Some clones are missing from TCRdb's copy, which holds only in-frame ones; the method was immunoSEQ multiplex PCR. Seen here are 380,000 or so clones, more than 70% observed once, and the top ten hold 0.95% to 1.5%. Material: peripheral blood. The source of these receptors is a middle-aged man with acute or convalescent COVID-19.

This sequence joins TRBV28 and TRBJ2-3; 7 bases match TRBD1. This CDR3 spans 13 amino acids. CDR1 is MDHEN and CDR2 is SYDVKM in the germline V gene. Trimming removed 3 bases from V and 4 bases from J; junction bases left unmatched: 1. The CDR3 loop is CASSLGTADTQYF. The CDR3 nucleotides are TGTGCCAGCAGTTTGGGGACAGCAGATACGCAGTATTTT.

The V and J genes are TRBV6-2 or TRBV6-3 and TRBJ1-6; no firm D call. CDR1 is MNHEY and CDR2 is SVGEGT in the germline V gene. The germline V and J ends were trimmed by 2 bases and 5 bases, with 7 bases remaining between them. The length of the CDR3 is 14 residues. CDR3 loop: CASSYPGDNSPLHF. The CDR3 nucleotides read TGTGCCAGCAGTTACCCAGGCGATAATTCACCCCTCCACTTT.

The chain links TRBV28 to TRBJ1-5, with D possibly being TRBD1 (6 bases). The CDR3 length is 15 residues. CDR1 and CDR2 (germline): MDHEN, SYDVKM. Deletions cut 7 bases from V and 3 bases from J, with 16 bases between. The CDR3, as DNA: TGTGCCAGCATCTCAATGACAGGAATCAATCAGCCCCAGCATTTT. Its translation: CASISMTGINQPQHF.

This chain uses TRBV6-5 with TRBJ1-1, with no clear D. The CDR3 is 15 amino acids. CDR1 and CDR2 from the germline V gene are MNHEY and SVGAGI. Trimming removed 0 bases from V and 4 bases from J, with 12 bases in between. Written as DNA, the CDR3 is TGTGCCAGCAGTTACTCGTACGCAGAGGTCACTGAAGCTTTCTTT. Its protein product is CASSYSYAEVTEAFF.

This chain joins TRBV7-9 and TRBJ1-4; D unclear. V shed 5 bases and J shed 8 bases, with 24 bases lying between them. The germline V gene has CDR1 SEHNR and CDR2 FQNEAQ (reference sequence). There are 17 residues in the CDR3. The CDR3 nucleotides are TGTGCCAGCAGCCATACACCGGGTCCCGGGGATTTCGAAAAACTGTTTTTT. It specifies CASSHTPGPGDFEKLFF.

V usage is TRBV28 and J usage is TRBJ2-7; D unclear. In germline, CDR1 is MDHEN, CDR2 SYDVKM. V was clipped by 10 bases and J by 3 bases, with 10 bases between them. The CDR3 consists of 11 residues. The CDR3, as DNA: TGTGCCACCTTGCAGAACTACGAGCAGTACTTC. Translating it yields CATLQNYEQYF. Complete variable domain (other parts from reference TRBV28 and TRBJ2-7): DVKVTQSSRYLVKRTGEKVFLECVQDMDHENMFWYRQDPGLGLRLIYFSYDVKMKEKGDIPEGYSVSREKKERFSLILESASTNQTSMYLCATLQNYEQYFGPGTRLTVT.

This sequence joins TRBV7-9 and TRBJ2-4; 12 nucleotides align to TRBD1. V trimming: 4 bases; J trimming: 0 bases; junction bases outside the gene matches: 7. The CDR3 spans 18 residues. Germline V lookup: CDR1 SEHNR, CDR2 FQNEAQ (reference sequence). CDR3 coding DNA: TGTGCCAGCAGCTGGGACAGGGGGCTGTTGCGAGCCAAAAACATTCAGTACTTC. Residues: CASSWDRGLLRAKNIQYF.

V usage is TRBV2 and J usage is TRBJ1-1; TRBD1 is a possible D gene (5 bases). Deletions cut 4 bases from V and 2 bases from J, with 11 bases between. The germline V gene encodes CDR1 SNHLY and CDR2 FYNNEI. There are 14 residues in the CDR3. The CDR3 DNA follows: TGTGCCAGCAGTGTAGGGGCACCCAACACTGAAGCTTTCTTT. Translating it yields CASSVGAPNTEAFF.

This clone showed up just a few times. The chain recombines TRBV12-3 or TRBV12-4 with TRBJ1-2; TRBD1 matches at 7 bases. J lost 4 bases, V lost 6 bases, and 5 bases had no gene match. The CDR3 is 13 amino acids. The CDR3 reads CASRPGGGYGYTF. The CDR3 region has the DNA TGTGCCAGCAGGCCAGGGGGAGGCTATGGCTACACCTTC.

The rearrangement links TRBV19 to TRBJ2-7; D remains unclear. The CDR3 covers 14 residues. CDR1 is LNHDA, CDR2 SQIVND, per germline (reference sequence). The V and J ends lost 1 base and 3 bases respectively, with 10 bases between them. The DNA of the CDR3 is TGTGCCAGTAGTATAGGACCAGGCCACTACGAGCAGTACTTC. Translation gives CASSIGPGHYEQYF. Supplemented by reference TRBV19 and TRBJ2-7, the full variable domain reads DGGITQSPKYLFRKEGQNVTLSCEQNLNHDAMYWYRQDPGQGLRLIYYSQIVNDFQKGDIAEGYSVSREKKESFPLTVTSAQKNPTAFYLCASSIGPGHYEQYFGPGTRLTVT.

The chain combines TRBV29-1 with TRBJ1-5, with D unclear. The CDR3 totals 12 residues. V gave up 4 bases and J gave up 13 bases, with 17 bases separating them. Germline CDR1 SQVTM, CDR2 ANQGSEA. CDR3 region: CSVVGALGFQHF. CDR3 bases: TGCAGCGTTGTGGGTGCTCTAGGTTTTCAGCATTTT.

The rearrangement uses TRBV28 and TRBJ2-7; D is unresolved. This CDR3 spans 16 amino acids. Germline CDR1 is MDHEN and CDR2 is SYDVKM. V was clipped by 4 bases and J by 0 bases, with 16 bases between them. The CDR3 sequence: CASSSPPREISYEQYF. The CDR3 DNA reads as TGTGCCAGCAGTTCCCCACCACGTGAGATCTCCTACGAGCAGTACTTC. Together with reference TRBV28 and TRBJ2-7, the CDR3 gives the full variable domain: DVKVTQSSRYLVKRTGEKVFLECVQDMDHENMFWYRQDPGLGLRLIYFSYDVKMKEKGDIPEGYSVSREKKERFSLILESASTNQTSMYLCASSSPPREISYEQYFGPGTRLTVT.

The rearrangement joins TRBV6-1 to TRBJ1-6, with TRBD1 matching 7 bases. The junction had 11 bases not matched to a gene; V was cut back by 2 bases and J by 4 bases. The V gene's germline CDR1 is MNHNS and CDR2 SASEGT. The CDR3 loop spans 18 amino acids. DNA for the CDR3: TGTGCCAGCAGTGAAAATTATATCGGGACAGCGTATAATTCACCCCTCCACTTT. Protein product: CASSENYIGTAYNSPLHF.

This clone showed up just once. The V and J genes are TRBV5-1 and TRBJ1-1, with D perhaps TRBD1 (5 bases). V dropped 7 bases and J dropped 3 bases, with 10 bases sitting between them. This CDR3 contains 12 residues. Per the germline V gene, CDR1 is SGHRS and CDR2 is YFSETQ. The CDR3 nucleotides are TGCGCCAGCTCCCAGGGATACACTGAAGCTTTCTTT. It specifies CASSQGYTEAFF.

The chain joins TRBV7-9 to TRBJ2-7, with TRBD2 identical over 7 bases. The ends lost 5 bases at V and 3 bases at J; junction bases unmatched: 16. Germline V gives CDR1 SEHNR, CDR2 FQNEAQ (reference sequence). There are 17 residues in the CDR3. The CDR3 region has the DNA TGTGCCAGCAGCGCACACACACTAGCGAGGCTACACTACGAGCAGTACTTC. It codes for CASSAHTLARLHYEQYF.

In this sample, this clone turned up once. The chain is built from TRBV6-5 and TRBJ1-2, with a weak D call TRBD1 (6 bases). The CDR3 runs to 15 residues. Germline V CDR1 and CDR2: MNHEY, SVGAGI. V was cut by 9 bases and J by 0 bases, with 17 bases left in between. This CDR3 is CASNGRGHANYGYTF. CDR3 in DNA: TGTGCCAGTAATGGGAGGGGACATGCTAACTATGGCTACACCTTC.

A single count supports this clone. The rearrangement uses TRBV6-6 and TRBJ2-7; 11 nucleotides align to TRBD2. The V gene end was trimmed by 6 bases and the J gene end by 5 bases; junction bases not matched to a gene: 6. This CDR3 region has 14 residues. Germline-derived CDR1 and CDR2 are MNHNY and SVGAGI (reference sequence). CDR3 nucleotide sequence: TGTGCCAGCAGGAAACTAGCGGGAGAAAACGAGCAGTACTTC. Protein: CASRKLAGENEQYF.

The gene calls are TRBV5-1 and TRBJ2-3; D possibly corresponds to TRBD2 (6 bases). CDR1 and CDR2 (germline): SGHRS, YFSETQ. The CDR3 has 15 residues. Between the trimmed V and J ends, which lost 1 base and 2 bases, there was a span of 11 bases. This CDR3 is CASSLSGLFTDTQYF. CDR3 DNA sequence: TGCGCCAGCAGCTTGTCGGGACTTTTCACAGATACGCAGTATTTT.

This chain joins TRBV28 and TRBJ2-1, with D maybe TRBD2 (7 bases). V lost 3 bases to trimming and J lost 6 bases, with 15 bases between them. The CDR3 contains 15 residues. Germline loops: CDR1 MDHEN, CDR2 SYDVKM. Here the CDR3 reads CASSFGGGAINEQFF. In DNA form, the CDR3 reads TGTGCCAGCAGTTTTGGAGGGGGGGCGATCAATGAGCAGTTCTTC.

V is TRBV9 and J is TRBJ2-1; 12 bases map to TRBD2. V was clipped by 6 bases and J by 10 bases; unmatched bases: 11. CDR1 is SGDLS, CDR2 YYNGEE, per germline. The CDR3 totals 15 residues. The CDR3 DNA reads as TGTGCCAGCAATCCTAGCGGGGGGGTATTTGCAGAGCAGTTCTTC. This gives the protein CASNPSGGVFAEQFF.

Remarks on this clone: Its ends do not fully match the called genes, so a read error is possible. The rearrangement joins TRBV7-7 to TRBJ2-5, with 11 bases identical to TRBD1. CDR3 size: 15 residues. Germline V gene data show CDR1 as SSHAT and CDR2 as FNYEAQ (reference sequence). CDR3: CASSRTGGGQETQYF. The DNA of the CDR3 is TGTGCTAGCAGCCGGACAGGGGGCGGGCAAGAGACCCAGTACTTC.

This chain joins TRBV9 and TRBJ1-2; D unresolved. The ends were cut back, 4 bases at V and 3 bases at J, with 13 bases in the middle. The germline gives CDR1 SGDLS, CDR2 YYNGEE. The CDR3 has 14 residues. DNA for the CDR3: TGTGCCAGCAGCCCGAGGGAGGGCTACTATGGCTACACCTTC. Translating gives CASSPREGYYGYTF.

This sequence joins TRBV27 and TRBJ2-1, with TRBD2 as a possible D gene (5 bases). The germline V gene has CDR1 MNHEY and CDR2 SMNVEV (reference sequence). CDR3 length: 14 amino acids. V lost 3 bases and J lost 12, with 18 bases in between. CDR3 sequence (DNA): TGTGCCAGCAGTTTGGGTGGGGTAGGAGGCGGGCAGTTCTTC. Translating it yields CASSLGGVGGGQFF.

The rearrangement joins TRBV3-1 (or the pseudogene TRBV3-2) to TRBJ2-2; TRBD1 matches at 7 bases. The CDR3 extends over 15 amino acids. Germline V gene data show CDR1 as LGHDT and CDR2 as YNNKEL (reference sequence). The junction had 9 bases not matched to a gene; V was cut back by 6 bases and J by 5 bases. The CDR3 loop reads CASSLQGRQTGELFF. The DNA of the CDR3 is TGTGCCAGCAGTCTACAGGGGAGACAAACCGGGGAGCTGTTTTTT.

The chain recombines TRBV2 with TRBJ1-4; tentative D call: TRBD1 (5 bases). This CDR3 has 15 residues. V was clipped by 3 bases and J by 3 bases, with 11 bases between them. The V gene's germline CDR1 is SNHLY and CDR2 FYNNEI. The CDR3 DNA is TGTGCCAGCAGTGAGAACGGGGGAGCTAATGAAAAACTGTTTTTT. Encoded protein: CASSENGGANEKLFF.

The chain combines TRBV21-1 with TRBJ1-5. TRBV21-1 is a pseudogene segment. This CDR3 is built from 13 residues. Here the CDR3 reads CASSNWRLQPQHF. CDR3 in DNA: TGTGCCAGCAGCAATTGGAGGCTCCAGCCCCAGCATTTT.

The chain's CDR3 is CSATGQGGAFF. CDR3 in DNA: TGCAGTGCTACCGGACAGGGGGGAGCTTTCTTT. The rearrangement uses TRBV20-1 and TRBJ1-1; 10 bases are a match to TRBD1. The V gene end was trimmed by 4 bases and the J gene end by 10 bases; junction bases not matched to a gene: 3. Germline V CDR1 and CDR2: DFQATT, SNEGSKA (reference sequence). This CDR3 has 11 residues.

The V gene is TRBV27, the J gene TRBJ2-1; 7 bases line up with TRBD2. The V gene's germline CDR1 is MNHEY and CDR2 SMNVEV (reference sequence). There are 14 residues in the CDR3. V shed 3 bases, J shed 6 bases, and the junction held 5 bases outside the gene matches. The CDR3 bases are TGTGCCAGCAGTTTGGTGGGCGGGGGCAATGAGCAGTTCTTC. Residues: CASSLVGGGNEQFF.

The chain recombines TRBV19 with TRBJ1-5; 8 bases match TRBD1. The germline CDR1 and CDR2 sequences are LNHDA and SQIVND (reference sequence). This CDR3 region has 12 residues. With V trimmed by 10 bases and J by 7 bases, 6 bases remained unmatched. CDR3 in amino acids: CANQGARQPQHF. The CDR3 DNA sequence: TGTGCCAACCAGGGGGCTCGGCAGCCCCAGCATTTT.

This rearrangement joins TRBV29-1 to TRBJ2-2; possibly TRBD1 or TRBD2 for D (5 bases each). Trimming took 7 bases from V and 3 from J, leaving 12 bases between them. The CDR3 sequence is 13 residues long. The V gene's germline CDR1 is SQVTM and CDR2 ANQGSEA. The CDR3 loop reads CSGGKRDTGELFF. In DNA form, the CDR3 reads TGCAGCGGGGGGAAACGCGACACCGGGGAGCTGTTTTTT.